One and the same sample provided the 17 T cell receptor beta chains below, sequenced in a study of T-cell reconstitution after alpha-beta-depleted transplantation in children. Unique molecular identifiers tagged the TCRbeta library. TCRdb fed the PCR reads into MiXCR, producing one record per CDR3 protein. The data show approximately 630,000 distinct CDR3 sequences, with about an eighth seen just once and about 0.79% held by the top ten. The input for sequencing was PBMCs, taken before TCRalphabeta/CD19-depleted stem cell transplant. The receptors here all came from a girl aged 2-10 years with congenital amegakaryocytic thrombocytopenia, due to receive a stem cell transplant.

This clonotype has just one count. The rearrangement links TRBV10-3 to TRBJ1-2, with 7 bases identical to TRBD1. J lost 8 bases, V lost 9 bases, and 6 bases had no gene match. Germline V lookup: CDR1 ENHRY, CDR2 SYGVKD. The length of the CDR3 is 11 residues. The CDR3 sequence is CAMGDSYGYTF. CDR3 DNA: TGTGCCATGGGGGACAGTTACGGCTACACCTTC.

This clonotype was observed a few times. The CDR3 DNA reads TGTGCCAGCAGTGAACGCACCTTAGGCCAGGGGGCGAACGAGCAGTACTTC. It translates to CASSERTLGQGANEQYF. This chain connects TRBV6-1 to TRBJ2-7; TRBD1 matches at 8 bases. With 2 bases clipped from V and 5 bases from J, the junction kept 14 bases outside the gene matches. This CDR3 has 17 residues. Germline V gene sequence: CDR1 MNHNS, CDR2 SASEGT.

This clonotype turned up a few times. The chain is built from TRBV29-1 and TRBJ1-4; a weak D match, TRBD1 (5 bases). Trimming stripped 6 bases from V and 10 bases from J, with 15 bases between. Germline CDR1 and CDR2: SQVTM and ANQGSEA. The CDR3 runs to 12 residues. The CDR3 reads CSVLNPQGKLFF. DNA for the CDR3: TGCAGCGTCCTTAACCCTCAGGGAAAACTGTTTTTT.

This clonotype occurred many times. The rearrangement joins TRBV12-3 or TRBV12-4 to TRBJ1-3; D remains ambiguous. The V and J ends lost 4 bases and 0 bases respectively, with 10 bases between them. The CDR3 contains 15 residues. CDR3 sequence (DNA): TGTGCCAGCAGTTCCGGTTTGAACTCTGGAAACACCATATATTTT. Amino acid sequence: CASSSGLNSGNTIYF.

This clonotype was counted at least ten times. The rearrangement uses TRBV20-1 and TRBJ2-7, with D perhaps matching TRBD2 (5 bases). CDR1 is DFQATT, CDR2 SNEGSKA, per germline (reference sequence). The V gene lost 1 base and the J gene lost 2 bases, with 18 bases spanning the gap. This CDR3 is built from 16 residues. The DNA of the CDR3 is TGCAGTGCTAGAGGGGGTCAGGAGGTGTTTACCTACGAGCAGTACTTC. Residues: CSARGGQEVFTYEQYF.

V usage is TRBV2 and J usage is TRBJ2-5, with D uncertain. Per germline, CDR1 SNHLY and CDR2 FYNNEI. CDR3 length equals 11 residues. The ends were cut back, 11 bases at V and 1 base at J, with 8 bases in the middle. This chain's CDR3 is CASQLQETQYF. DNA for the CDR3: TGTGCCTCTCAACTCCAAGAGACCCAGTACTTC.

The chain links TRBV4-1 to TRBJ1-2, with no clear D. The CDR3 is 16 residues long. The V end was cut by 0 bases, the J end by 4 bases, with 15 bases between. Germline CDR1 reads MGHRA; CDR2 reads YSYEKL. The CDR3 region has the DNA TGCGCCAGCAGCCAAGATCAAGTCGGCAGTTCCTATGGCTACACCTTC. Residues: CASSQDQVGSSYGYTF.

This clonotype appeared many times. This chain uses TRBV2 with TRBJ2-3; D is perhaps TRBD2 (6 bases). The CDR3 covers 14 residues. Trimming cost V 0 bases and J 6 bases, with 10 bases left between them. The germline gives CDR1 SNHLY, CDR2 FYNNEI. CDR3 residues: CASSEATRGDTQYF. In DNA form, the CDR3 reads TGTGCCAGCAGTGAAGCAACCCGGGGGGATACGCAGTATTTT.

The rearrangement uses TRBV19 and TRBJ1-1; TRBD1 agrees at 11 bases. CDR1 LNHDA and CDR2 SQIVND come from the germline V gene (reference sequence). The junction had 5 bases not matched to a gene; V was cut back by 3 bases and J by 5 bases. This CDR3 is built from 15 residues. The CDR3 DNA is TGTGCCAGTAGTATCAGCGGGACAGGGGGGACTGAAGCTTTCTTT. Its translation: CASSISGTGGTEAFF.

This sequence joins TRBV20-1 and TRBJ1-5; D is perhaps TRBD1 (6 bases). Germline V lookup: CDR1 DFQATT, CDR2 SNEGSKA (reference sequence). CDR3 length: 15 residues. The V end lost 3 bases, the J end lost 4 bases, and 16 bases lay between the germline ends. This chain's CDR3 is CSASHRVGGNQPQHF. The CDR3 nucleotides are TGCAGTGCTAGTCACAGGGTGGGGGGGAATCAGCCCCAGCATTTT.

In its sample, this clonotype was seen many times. CDR3 protein: CAISDQQETQYF. Here the CDR3 DNA reads TGTGCCATCAGTGACCAACAAGAGACCCAGTACTTC. The gene calls are TRBV10-3 and TRBJ2-5; D is unresolved. With 3 bases removed from V and 2 bases from J, the gap between germline ends came to 4 bases. CDR3 length: 12 amino acids. From germline, CDR1 is ENHRY and CDR2 SYGVKD.

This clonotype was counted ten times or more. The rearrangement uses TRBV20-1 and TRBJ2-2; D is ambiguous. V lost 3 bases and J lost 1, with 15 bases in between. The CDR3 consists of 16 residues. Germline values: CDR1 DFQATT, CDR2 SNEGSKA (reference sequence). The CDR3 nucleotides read TGCAGTGCTAGGTCCCTAGTAGCCCTGAACACCGGGGAGCTGTTTTTT. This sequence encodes CSARSLVALNTGELFF.

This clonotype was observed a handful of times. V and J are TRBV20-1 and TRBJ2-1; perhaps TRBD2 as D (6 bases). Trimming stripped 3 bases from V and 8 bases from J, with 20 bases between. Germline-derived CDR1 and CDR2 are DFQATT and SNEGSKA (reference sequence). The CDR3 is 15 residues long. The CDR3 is CSARASLAPGHEQFF. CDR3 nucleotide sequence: TGCAGTGCTAGGGCGTCGCTAGCGCCAGGACATGAGCAGTTCTTC.

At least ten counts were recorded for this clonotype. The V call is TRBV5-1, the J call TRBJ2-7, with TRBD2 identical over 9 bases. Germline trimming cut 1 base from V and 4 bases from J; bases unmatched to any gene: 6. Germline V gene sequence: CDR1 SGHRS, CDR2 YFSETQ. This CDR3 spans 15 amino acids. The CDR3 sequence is CASSLWREGRYEQYF. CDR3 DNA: TGCGCCAGCAGCTTGTGGCGGGAGGGCCGTTACGAGCAGTACTTC. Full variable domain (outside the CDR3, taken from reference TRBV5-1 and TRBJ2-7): KAGVTQTPRYLIKTRGQQVTLSCSPISGHRSVSWYQQTPGQGLQFLFEYFSETQRNKGNFPGRFSGRQFSNSRSEMNVSTLELGDSALYLCASSLWREGRYEQYFGPGTRLTVT.

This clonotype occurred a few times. CDR3 nucleotide sequence: TGCAGTGCCTCATGGGGGCAGAGGACTGAAGCTTTCTTT. This encodes CSASWGQRTEAFF. The gene calls are TRBV20-1 and TRBJ1-1; TRBD1 might be the D (6 bases). Per germline, CDR1 DFQATT and CDR2 SNEGSKA (reference sequence). CDR3 length equals 13 residues. Trimming pared 6 bases from V and 5 bases from J, leaving 16 bases between.

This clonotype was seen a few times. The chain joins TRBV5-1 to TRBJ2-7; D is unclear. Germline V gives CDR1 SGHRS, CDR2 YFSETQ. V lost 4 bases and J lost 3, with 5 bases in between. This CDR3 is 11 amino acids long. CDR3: CASSENYEQYF. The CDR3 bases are TGCGCCAGCAGCGAAAACTACGAGCAGTACTTC.

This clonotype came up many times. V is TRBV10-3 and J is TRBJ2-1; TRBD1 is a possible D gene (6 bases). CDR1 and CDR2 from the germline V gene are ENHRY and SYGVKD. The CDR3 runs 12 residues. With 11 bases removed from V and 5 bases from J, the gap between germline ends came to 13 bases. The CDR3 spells CAAPTGHNEQFF. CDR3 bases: TGTGCCGCGCCCACAGGGCACAATGAGCAGTTCTTC.